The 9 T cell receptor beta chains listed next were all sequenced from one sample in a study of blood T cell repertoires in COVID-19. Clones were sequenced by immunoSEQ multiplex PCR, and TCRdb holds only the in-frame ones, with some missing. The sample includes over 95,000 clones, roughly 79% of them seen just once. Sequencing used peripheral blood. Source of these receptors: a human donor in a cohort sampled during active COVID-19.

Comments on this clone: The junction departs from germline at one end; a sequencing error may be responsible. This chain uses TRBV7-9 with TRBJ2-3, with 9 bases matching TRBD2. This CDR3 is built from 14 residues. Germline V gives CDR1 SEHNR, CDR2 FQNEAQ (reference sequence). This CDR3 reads CASSIAGVGDTQYF. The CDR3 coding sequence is TGTGCCAGCAGCATAGCGGGAGTGGGGGATACGCAGTATTTT.

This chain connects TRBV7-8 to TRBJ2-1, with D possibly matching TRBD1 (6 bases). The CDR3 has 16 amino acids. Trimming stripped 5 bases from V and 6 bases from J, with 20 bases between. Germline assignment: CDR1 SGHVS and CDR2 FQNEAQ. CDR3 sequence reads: CASSRRDTLSANEQFF. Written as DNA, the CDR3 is TGTGCCAGCAGCCGCCGGGACACCTTGTCCGCCAATGAGCAGTTCTTC.

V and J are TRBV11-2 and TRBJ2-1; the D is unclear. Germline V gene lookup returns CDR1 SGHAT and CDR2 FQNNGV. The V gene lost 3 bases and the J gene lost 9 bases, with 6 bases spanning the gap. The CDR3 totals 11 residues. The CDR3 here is CASSFIVEQFF. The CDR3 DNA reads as TGTGCCAGCAGCTTTATAGTTGAGCAGTTCTTC.

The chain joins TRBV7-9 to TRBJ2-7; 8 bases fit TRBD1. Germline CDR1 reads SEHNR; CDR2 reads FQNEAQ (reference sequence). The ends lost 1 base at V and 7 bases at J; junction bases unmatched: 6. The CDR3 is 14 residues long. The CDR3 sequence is CASSLGGQVGEQYF. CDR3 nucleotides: TGTGCCAGCAGCTTAGGGGGACAGGTCGGGGAGCAGTACTTC.

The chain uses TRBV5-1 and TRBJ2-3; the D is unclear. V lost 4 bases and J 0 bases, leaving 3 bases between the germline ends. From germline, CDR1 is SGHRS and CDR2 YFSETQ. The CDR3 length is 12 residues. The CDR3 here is CASSRSTDTQYF. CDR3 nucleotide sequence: TGCGCCAGCAGCCGTAGCACAGATACGCAGTATTTT.

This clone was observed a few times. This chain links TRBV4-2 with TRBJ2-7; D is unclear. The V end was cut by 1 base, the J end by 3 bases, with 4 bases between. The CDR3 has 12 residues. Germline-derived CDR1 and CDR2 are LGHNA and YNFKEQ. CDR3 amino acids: CASSQVSYEQYF. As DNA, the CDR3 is TGTGCCAGCAGCCAAGTGAGCTACGAGCAGTACTTC.

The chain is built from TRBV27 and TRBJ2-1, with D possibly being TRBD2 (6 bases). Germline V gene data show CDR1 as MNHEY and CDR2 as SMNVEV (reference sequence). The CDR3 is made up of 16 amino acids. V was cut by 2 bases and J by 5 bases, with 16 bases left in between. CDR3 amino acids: CASSLRAGPNNNEQFF. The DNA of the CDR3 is TGTGCCAGCAGTTTAAGGGCGGGGCCCAATAACAATGAGCAGTTCTTC.

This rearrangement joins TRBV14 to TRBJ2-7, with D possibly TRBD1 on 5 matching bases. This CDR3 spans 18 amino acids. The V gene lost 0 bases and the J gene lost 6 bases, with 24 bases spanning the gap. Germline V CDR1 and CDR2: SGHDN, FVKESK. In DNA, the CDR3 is TGTGCCAGCAGCCAAGATGGGTCAGGACATCGGTCTTCGTGCGAGCAGTACTTC. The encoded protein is CASSQDGSGHRSSCEQYF.

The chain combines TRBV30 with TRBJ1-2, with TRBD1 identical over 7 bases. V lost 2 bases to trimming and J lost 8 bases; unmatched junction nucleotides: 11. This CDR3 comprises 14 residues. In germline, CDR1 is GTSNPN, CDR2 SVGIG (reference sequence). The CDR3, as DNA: TGTGCCTGGAGTAGTCAGGGGGGCCCCGGGGGCTACACCTTC. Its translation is CAWSSQGGPGGYTF.